This T cell receptor (beta chain) comes out of a study of response to subunit inactivated influenza vaccine. One entry per CDR3 protein results from TCRdb running MiXCR on the RT-PCR reads. The data contain some 190,000 distinct CDR3 sequences, under 15% of them seen just once; the ten biggest clones take up about 26%. The V end was cut by 4 bases, the J end by 5 bases, with 12 bases between. The CDR3 has 13 residues. Germline V CDR1 and CDR2: SGDLS, YYNGEE. This clonotype has more than one count but fewer than ten. Its antigen is currently unknown. Study-wide results and caveats: After each seasonal influenza vaccination, few new T cells are recruited, the authors suggested.

Source: CD8+ T cells sorted from PBMCs, taken roughly 5 days after vaccination. The chain joins TRBV9 to TRBJ1-2; D is unclear. The TCR sequence derives from a man aged 45-65 years who received an inactivated influenza vaccine. The CDR3 coding sequence is TGTGCCAGCAGCCAGGAGTTTTTTTATGGCTACACCTTC. This encodes CASSQEFFYGYTF.